The rows below give T cell receptor beta chains drawn from one sample of a study of CD8 T cells in ankylosing spondylitis. TCRdb re-analysed the 5' RACE reads in MiXCR, keeping a single row per CDR3 protein. This table has 500,000 or so distinct CDR3 sequences, under 5.5% appearing once. Sequenced input: blood, either unsorted or a sorted T cell fraction (not recorded which). The receptors stem from a male donor with ankylosing spondylitis. The CDR3 runs from the conserved cysteine through the conserved F or W. A D gene is named only where the DNA matches it firmly. Some rows have no size entry. The others give once, few or many, or a class for an expanded clone.

j_call clone_size d_call v_call cdr3_nt cdr3_aa
TRBJ2-1 many - TRBV6-1 TGTGCCAGCAGTGGGGGCTTGCAGTTCTTC CASSGGLQFF
TRBJ2-5 - TRBD1 TRBV11-1 TGTGCCAGCAGCTTGTTACAGGGGCGCTCCGAGACCCAGTACTTC CASSLLQGRSETQYF
TRBJ2-1 many TRBD2 TRBV20-1 TGCAGTGCTAGAGTCACTAGCGGGAGGGCCCGTTACAATGAGCAGTTCTTC CSARVTSGRARYNEQFF
TRBJ2-2 many TRBD2 TRBV20-1 TGCAGTGCTAGAGATTTTCGAGGTGCTAGCGGTTCCGGGGAGCTGTTTTTT CSARDFRGASGSGELFF
TRBJ2-1 many - TRBV4-3 TGCGCCAGCAGCCAAGGAAGGGGGGGCTACAATGAGCAGTTCTTC CASSQGRGGYNEQFF
TRBJ2-3 few TRBD2 TRBV20-1 TGCAGTGCTGCCCCGCCCCCTCTAGCGGGAGAGGTAGATACGCAGTATTTT CSAAPPPLAGEVDTQYF
TRBJ2-2 many - TRBV6-2/TRBV6-3 TGTGCCAGCAGTTCCCCACGGCCGGGTGTGGCCGGGGAGCTGTTTTTT CASSSPRPGVAGELFF
TRBJ2-5 many - TRBV12-3/TRBV12-4 TGTGCCAGCAGTGGGTCTGAGACCCAGTACTTC CASSGSETQYF
TRBJ2-1 many - TRBV20-1 TGCAGTGCTAGAAAGCGGTACAGCTCCTACAATGAGCAGTTCTTC CSARKRYSSYNEQFF
TRBJ2-3 many - TRBV7-2 TGTGCCAGCAGCTGGGGGAGGGGGAGGACAGATACGCAGTATTTT CASSWGRGRTDTQYF
TRBJ2-7 many - TRBV29-1 TGCAGCGTTGGCGGCCAGGGGTGGTACGAGCAGTACTTC CSVGGQGWYEQYF
TRBJ2-1 - TRBD1 TRBV2 TGTGCCAGCAGTGGACGAAGGACAGGGAAAGGAAATGAGCAGTTCTTC CASSGRRTGKGNEQFF
TRBJ2-7 many - TRBV4-2 TGTGCCAGCAGCCGGACAAGAGTGTACGAGCAGTACTTC CASSRTRVYEQYF
TRBJ2-3 many - TRBV29-1 TGCAGCGGCGTTGCGGCAGATACGCAGTATTTT CSGVAADTQYF
TRBJ2-7 few - TRBV19 TGTGCCAGTAGTCTTGACTGGCGGAGTAGGCAGTACTTC CASSLDWRSRQYF
TRBJ1-2 many - TRBV9 TGTGCCAGCAGCGCCTGGGGGGATTCGGTTCTAGGCTACACCTTC CASSAWGDSVLGYTF